One and the same sample provided the 16 T cell receptor beta chains below, sequenced in a study of blood T cells in healthy people across ages (dated by TCRdb to about 2015). Library prep was done by 5' RACE. The second PCR ran for roughly 7 to 12 cycles and used a J-beta primer mix along with a sample-barcoded 5' primer. Clones were called with MiXCR by TCRdb after fastp trimmed the public reads at Q25, and only in-frame beta chains were retained. Each CDR3 protein gets just one entry, which takes the most common genes and DNA from the rows behind it. Here the sample has 1,800,000 or so distinct CDR3 sequences; around 42% occur a single time. 20% to 25% of the sample is in the top ten clones. The source material was blood. The source is a human donor in good health.

The table lists this clonotype with a few counts. The rearrangement links TRBV4-3 to TRBJ2-3; D gene uncertain. Trimming cost V 5 bases and J 4 bases, with 10 bases left between them. This CDR3 is built from 13 residues. Germline V gene data show CDR1 as LGHNA and CDR2 as YSLEER. The CDR3 DNA follows: TGCGCCAGCAGCATCACGGCCCCAGATACGCAGTATTTT. Translating it yields CASSITAPDTQYF.

The rearrangement uses TRBV28 and TRBJ2-7, with 9 bases identical to TRBD2. Germline V gives CDR1 MDHEN, CDR2 SYDVKM. V lost 10 bases to trimming and J lost 1 base; unmatched junction nucleotides: 14. The CDR3 length is 16 residues. The CDR3 DNA is TGTGCCACGCGGGGGGGGCCGTCATCTATTTCCTACGAGCAGTACTTC. It encodes CATRGGPSSISYEQYF. Full variable domain (missing parts from reference TRBV28 and TRBJ2-7): DVKVTQSSRYLVKRTGEKVFLECVQDMDHENMFWYRQDPGLGLRLIYFSYDVKMKEKGDIPEGYSVSREKKERFSLILESASTNQTSMYLCATRGGPSSISYEQYFGPGTRLTVT.

Note on this clonotype: One end of the junction varies from germline; a read error may be responsible. V usage is TRBV27 and J usage is TRBJ1-6, with 9 bases fitting TRBD1. Germline CDR1 is MNHEY and CDR2 is SMNVEV (reference sequence). The CDR3 consists of 16 residues. CDR3: CAGSEDRGGGNSPLHF. The CDR3 DNA reads as TGTGCCGGCAGTGAGGACAGGGGAGGAGGTAATTCACCCCTCCACTTT.

In its sample, this clonotype was seen once. Just one base apart from a much larger clone, this may be a read error. The rearrangement uses TRBV2 and TRBJ2-7; 8 bases line up with TRBD1. The CDR3 totals 14 residues. From germline, CDR1 is SNHLY and CDR2 FYNNEI. V shed 6 bases and J 2 bases; nucleotides not matched to a gene: 6. The CDR3 nucleotides read TGTGCCAGCAGGGGGGCAGGGGGCGCCTACGAGCAGTACTTC. This translates into CASRGAGGAYEQYF.

This rearrangement joins TRBV20-1 to TRBJ2-7, with a weak D call TRBD2 (6 bases). The tail of the sequence fits TRBJ2-5 better, so the J call may be wrong. The CDR3 runs to 14 residues. Germline lookup yields CDR1 DFQATT and CDR2 SNEGSKA (reference sequence). CDR3 in amino acids: CSAPGLGGSETQYF. The CDR3 coding sequence is TGCAGTGCTCCAGGGCTGGGGGGATCCGAGACCCAGTACTTC.

V and J are TRBV10-3 and TRBJ1-2, with unresolved D. The germline CDR1 and CDR2 sequences are ENHRY and SYGVKD. This CDR3 is built from 15 residues. The V end lost 2 bases, the J end lost 6 bases, and 16 bases lay between the germline ends. The CDR3 protein is CAISEALSGNDGYTF. The DNA of the CDR3 is TGTGCCATCAGTGAGGCCTTGAGTGGGAACGATGGCTACACCTTC.

The sample holds one count of this clonotype. The genes are TRBV7-2 and TRBJ2-2; 11 bases fit TRBD2. This CDR3 spans 17 amino acids. J lost 4 bases, V lost 5 bases, and 9 bases had no gene match. The germline gives CDR1 SGHTA, CDR2 FQGNSA. The CDR3: CASSPGRGLAVTGELFF. The CDR3 DNA reads TGTGCCAGCAGCCCCGGGAGGGGACTAGCGGTCACCGGGGAGCTGTTTTTT.

The V call is TRBV9, the J call TRBJ2-3, with TRBD2 matching over 14 bases. J gave up 2 bases and V 4 bases, and 6 bases lay outside the gene matches. The CDR3 has 17 amino acids. The V gene's germline CDR1 is SGDLS and CDR2 YYNGEE. CDR3 bases: TGTGCCAGCAGCCTCCGGACTAGCGGGGGGATCACAGATACGCAGTATTTT. This codes for CASSLRTSGGITDTQYF.

The gene calls are TRBV7-9 and TRBJ2-3, with D perhaps matching TRBD1 or TRBD2 (5 bases each). CDR3 length equals 15 residues. The V gene's germline CDR1 is SEHNR and CDR2 FQNEAQ (reference sequence). V lost 5 bases, J lost 2 bases, and 14 bases lay in between. This CDR3 reads CASSLGDLFTDTQYF. The CDR3 region has the DNA TGTGCCAGCAGCCTGGGGGATCTCTTCACAGATACGCAGTATTTT. Combining the CDR3 with reference TRBV7-9 and TRBJ2-3 gives the whole variable domain DTGVSQNPRHKITKRGQNVTFRCDPISEHNRLYWYRQTLGQGPEFLTYFQNEAQLEKSRLLSDRFSAERPKGSFSTLEIQRTEQGDSAMYLCASSLGDLFTDTQYFGPGTRLTVL.

The J gene is TRBJ1-6, the V gene TRBV6-5; D possibly corresponds to TRBD1 (5 bases). Germline loops: CDR1 MNHEY, CDR2 SVGAGI. The V end was cut by 2 bases, the J end by 6 bases, with 11 bases between. CDR3 length: 15 residues. The DNA for the CDR3 is TGTGCCAGCAGTTACGGGGACCAGGGTAATTCACCCCTCCACTTT. It codes for CASSYGDQGNSPLHF.

This clonotype was seen a few times. The chain carries TRBV29-1 and TRBJ2-5, with a weak D call TRBD2 (6 bases). Germline V gene data show CDR1 as SQVTM and CDR2 as ANQGSEA. Trimming stripped 7 bases from V and 5 bases from J, with 17 bases between. The CDR3 is 13 amino acids. The CDR3 bases are TGCAGCGCCCTAGACGGAGGGACGGAGACCCAGTACTTC. Protein product: CSALDGGTETQYF.

This clonotype was picked up a small number of times. The chain couples TRBV3-1 to TRBJ1-3; the D is unclear. V was pared by 3 bases and J by 2 bases, with 11 bases between. This CDR3 comprises 15 residues. Germline-derived CDR1 and CDR2 are LGHDT and YNNKEL (reference sequence). The CDR3 coding sequence is TGTGCCAGCAGCCAGGGTCCCCAAACTGGAAACACCATATATTTT. Its translation is CASSQGPQTGNTIYF.

In this sample, this clonotype turned up a few times. This CDR3 reads CSARGFYNSPLHF. In nucleotides, the CDR3 is TGCAGTGCTAGGGGCTTCTATAATTCACCCCTCCACTTT. V is TRBV20-1 and J is TRBJ1-6; D gene ambiguous. Trimming stripped 3 bases from V and 3 bases from J, with 6 bases between. CDR1 and CDR2 (germline): DFQATT, SNEGSKA (reference sequence). CDR3 length: 13 residues.

J is TRBJ2-4 and V is TRBV15; D remains ambiguous. The V end was cut by 1 base, the J end by 0 bases, with 7 bases between. This CDR3 has 15 amino acids. Germline lookup yields CDR1 LNHNV and CDR2 YYDKDF (reference sequence). The chain's CDR3 is CATSRGGEAKNIQYF. CDR3 bases: TGTGCCACCAGCAGAGGCGGAGAAGCCAAAAACATTCAGTACTTC.

This clonotype has just a few counts. J is TRBJ2-2 and V is TRBV5-8; a possible D gene is TRBD1 (5 bases). The V and J ends lost 4 bases and 5 bases respectively, with 12 bases between them. CDR1 and CDR2 (germline): SGHTS, YDEGEE. The length of the CDR3 is 14 residues. The CDR3 is CASSPTRQTGELFF. The CDR3 DNA follows: TGTGCCAGCAGCCCAACGCGACAGACCGGGGAGCTGTTTTTT.

This clonotype showed up just a few times. This rearrangement joins TRBV7-3 to TRBJ2-7; 11 nucleotides match TRBD1. The ends lost 2 bases at V and 0 bases at J; junction bases unmatched: 6. The CDR3 runs to 17 residues. Germline CDR1 reads SGHTA; CDR2 reads FQGTGA. The CDR3 DNA is TGTGCCAGCAGCTTAGGTCGGGGGACAGGGGGCTCCTACGAGCAGTACTTC. Its protein product is CASSLGRGTGGSYEQYF.